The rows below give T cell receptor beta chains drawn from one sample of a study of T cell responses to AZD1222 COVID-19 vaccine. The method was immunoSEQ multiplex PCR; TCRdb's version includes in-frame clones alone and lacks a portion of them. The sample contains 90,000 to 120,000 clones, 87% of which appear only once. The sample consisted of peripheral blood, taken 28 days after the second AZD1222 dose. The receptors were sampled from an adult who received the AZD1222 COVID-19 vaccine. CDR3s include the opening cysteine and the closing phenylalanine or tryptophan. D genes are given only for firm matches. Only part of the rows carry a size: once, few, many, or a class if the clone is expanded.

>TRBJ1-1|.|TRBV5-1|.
TGCGCCAGCAGTCTTGGGGTCCAGACAGCGATGAATAAACTGAACACTGAAGCTTTCTTT
CASSLGVQTAMNKLNTEAFF
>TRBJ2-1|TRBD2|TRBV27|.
TGTGCCAGCAAGACTAGCGGGGGGAACAATGAGCAGTTCTTC
CASKTSGGNNEQFF
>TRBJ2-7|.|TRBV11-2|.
TGTGCCAGCAGTCAGGGCCCCACCTACGAGCAGTACTTC
CASSQGPTYEQYF
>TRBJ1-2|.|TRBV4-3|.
TGCGCCAGCAGCCAAGATCGTGGGGGGTTCTATGGCTACACCTTC
CASSQDRGGFYGYTF
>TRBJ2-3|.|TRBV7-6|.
TGTGCCAGCAGCTTACGAGAGCGGTCCACAGATACGCAGTATTTT
CASSLRERSTDTQYF
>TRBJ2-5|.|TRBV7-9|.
TGTGCCAGCAGCTTATTAGGTTCAGGGACCCAGTACTTC
CASSLLGSGTQYF
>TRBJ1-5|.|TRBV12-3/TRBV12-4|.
TGTGCCAGCAGTTTCGGGAATCAGCCCCAGCATTTT
CASSFGNQPQHF
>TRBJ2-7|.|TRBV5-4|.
TGTGCCAGCAGCTTTGGGGCCTACGAGCAGTACTTC
CASSFGAYEQYF
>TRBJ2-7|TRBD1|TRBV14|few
TGTGCCAGCAGCCAATTGGGACAGGGAGTACGGACCTACGAGCAGTACTTC
CASSQLGQGVRTYEQYF
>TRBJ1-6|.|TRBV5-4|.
TGTGCCAGCAGCTCCCCAAGAGGGGGAGTTCATTCACCCCTCCACTTT
CASSSPRGGVHSPLHF
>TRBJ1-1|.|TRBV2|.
TGTGCCAGCAGGACAGAGGGCCGTACTGAAGCTTTCTTT
CASRTEGRTEAFF
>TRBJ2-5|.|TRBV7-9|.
TGTGCCAGCAGCCCATGGACGGCCCAAGAGACCCAGTACTTC
CASSPWTAQETQYF
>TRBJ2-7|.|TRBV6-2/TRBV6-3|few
TGTGCCAGCAGTTCCGGACCATACGAGCAGTACTTC
CASSSGPYEQYF
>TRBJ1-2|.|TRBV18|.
TGTGCCAGCTCACCGGCGGCAGCGATACAAGACTATGGCTACACCTTC
CASSPAAAIQDYGYTF
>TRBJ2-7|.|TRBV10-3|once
TGTGCCATCAGTGAATCGACAGGCTACGAGCAGTACTTC
CAISESTGYEQYF
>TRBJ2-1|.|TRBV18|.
TGTGCCAGCTCACCTAGAATCGATGAGCAGTTCTTC
CASSPRIDEQFF
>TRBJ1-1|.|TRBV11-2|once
TGTGCCAGCAGCTTAGGGGGGGTGGTGGGCACTGAAGCTTTCTTT
CASSLGGVVGTEAFF
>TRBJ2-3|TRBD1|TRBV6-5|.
TGTGCCAGCAGTCATGGGACAGGGGCGTCGGATACGCAGTATTTT
CASSHGTGASDTQYF
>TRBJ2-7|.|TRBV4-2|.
TGTGCCAGCAGCCCACACCCGGGTGAGGCGGACGAGCAGTACTTC
CASSPHPGEADEQYF
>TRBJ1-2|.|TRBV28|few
TGTGCCAGCAGTCCTCACAGGGTTGGCTACACCTTC
CASSPHRVGYTF
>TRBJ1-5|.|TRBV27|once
TGTGCCAGTACTTCGCTGGGTCAGCCCCAGCATTTT
CASTSLGQPQHF
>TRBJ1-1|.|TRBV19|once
TGTGCCAGTAGTAAGGGACTCAGGACTGAAGCTTTCTTT
CASSKGLRTEAFF
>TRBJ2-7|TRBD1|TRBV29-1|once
TGCAGCGCAGGGACAGGCTCCTACGAGCAGTACTTC
CSAGTGSYEQYF
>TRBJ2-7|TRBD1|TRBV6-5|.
TGTGCCAGCAGTACCGGGACAGGGACGTACGAGCAGTACTTC
CASSTGTGTYEQYF
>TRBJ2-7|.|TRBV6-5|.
TGTGCCAGCAGATCTCCGGGGGCACCGACTTACTTC
CASRSPGAPTYF
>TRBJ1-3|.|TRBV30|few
TGTGCCTGGAGTTTCAGCGGACACTCTGGAAACACCATATATTTT
CAWSFSGHSGNTIYF
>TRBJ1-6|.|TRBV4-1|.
TGCGCCAGCAGCCAAGGGTTAAGCTCCTATAATTCACCCCTCCACTTT
CASSQGLSSYNSPLHF
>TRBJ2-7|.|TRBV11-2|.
TGTGCCAGCAGCTTAGGGGACTCCTACGAGCAGTACTTC
CASSLGDSYEQYF
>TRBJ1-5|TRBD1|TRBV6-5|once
TGTGCCAGCAGACAGGGGGCCAACTCATTTCAGCCCCAGCATTTT
CASRQGANSFQPQHF
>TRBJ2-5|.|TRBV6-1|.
TGTGCCAGCAGTGAAAGGCGCAACCAAGAGACCCAGTACTTC
CASSERRNQETQYF
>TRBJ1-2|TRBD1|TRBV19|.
TGTGCCAGTAGTACCACAGGGGAACTCTATGGCTACACCTTC
CASSTTGELYGYTF
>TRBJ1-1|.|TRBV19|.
TGTGCCAGTACCGGAGGGAAAGGGGGGTCGAACACTGAAGCTTTCTTT
CASTGGKGGSNTEAFF
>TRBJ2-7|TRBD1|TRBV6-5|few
TGTGCCAGCAAGGAAGGGACAGACTCCTACGAGCAGTACTTC
CASKEGTDSYEQYF
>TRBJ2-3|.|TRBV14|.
TGTGCCAGCAGCCAATTCGGGGCAGATACGCAGTATTTT
CASSQFGADTQYF
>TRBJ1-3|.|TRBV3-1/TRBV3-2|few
TGTGCCAGCAGCCAAGTATTGGCCAACAGCCTCTCTGGAAACACCATATATTTT
CASSQVLANSLSGNTIYF
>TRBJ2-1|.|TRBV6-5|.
TGTGCCGCACGGGAATTGACAGATCATGAGCAGTTCTTC
CAARELTDHEQFF
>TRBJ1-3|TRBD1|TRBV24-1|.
TGTGCCACCAGTGACCCTGGGACAGCCCTATCTGGAAACACCATATATTTT
CATSDPGTALSGNTIYF
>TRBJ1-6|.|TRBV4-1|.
TGCGCCAGCAACCAAAATGAAGACAGATATTCACCCCTCCACTTT
CASNQNEDRYSPLHF
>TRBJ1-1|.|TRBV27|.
TGTGCCAGCAGTTTCCTCAGCCCACCGAACACTGAAGCTTTCTTT
CASSFLSPPNTEAFF
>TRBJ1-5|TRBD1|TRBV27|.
TGTGCCAGCAGTTTTAGGGGGCAGGAGAGCAATCAGCCCCAGCATTTT
CASSFRGQESNQPQHF